This paragraph covers one TCR beta chain sequence. These data are taken from a study of blood T cell repertoires in COVID-19. Method: immunoSEQ multiplex PCR; TCRdb's copy keeps in-frame clones and lacks some. The sample records more than 250,000 clones, about 83% being singletons. The V and J ends lost 1 base and 8 bases respectively, with 5 bases between them. CDR3 length equals 12 residues. Per germline, CDR1 LGHDT and CDR2 YNNKEL (reference sequence). The specimen sequenced was peripheral blood. V usage is TRBV3-1 (or the pseudogene TRBV3-2) and J usage is TRBJ1-4; D gene unclear. The source of this sequence is a woman between 45 and 65 years old with acute or convalescent COVID-19. The CDR3 loop reads CASSQGREKLFF. As DNA, the CDR3 is TGTGCCAGCAGCCAAGGTCGGGAAAAACTGTTTTTT.